The 24 T cell receptor beta chains in this list originate from one sample, sequenced in a study of T cells expressing NK-cell markers. TCRdb processed the 5' RACE reads again and assigns one entry to each CDR3 protein, with no DNA. This repertoire includes about 7,200 distinct CDR3 sequences. The sequenced sample was blood T cells: a sorted CD56 or NKG2C T cell subset, CD4+ or CD8+ T cells, or bulk PBMC T cells (not recorded which). These receptors came from a man aged 18 to 29 in good health.

CDR3 protein: CAIRRDRTYEQYF. This rearrangement joins TRBV10-3 to TRBJ2-7; the TRBD1 assignment by TCRdb is unverifiable without DNA. The CDR3 length is 13 residues. Germline loops: CDR1 ENHRY, CDR2 SYGVKD.

This chain uses TRBV10-3 with TRBJ1-1. There are 15 residues in the CDR3. CDR1 and CDR2 from the germline V gene are ENHRY and SYGVKD. This chain's CDR3 is CAISESTGRNTEAFF.

The chain joins TRBV7-9 to TRBJ2-5; absent DNA, TCRdb's TRBD1 call cannot be checked. This CDR3 spans 16 amino acids. CDR1 and CDR2 from the germline V gene are SEHNR and FQNEAQ (reference sequence). This CDR3 is CASSLARQGLGETQYF.

Frequency places this clonotype as medium-sized. The rearrangement links TRBV9 to TRBJ1-2; TCRdb designates TRBD1, a call that cannot be tested without DNA. Germline CDR1 and CDR2: SGDLS and YYNGEE. The CDR3 has 15 residues. CDR3 sequence reads: CASSVVGHRIYGYTF.

The chain links TRBV27 to TRBJ2-5; no DNA is available, so the TRBD1 call from TCRdb remains unchecked. Germline assignment: CDR1 MNHEY and CDR2 SMNVEV (reference sequence). This CDR3 comprises 13 residues. The CDR3 is CASSHRGEETQYF.

V gene TRBV12-3 or TRBV12-4 combines with J gene TRBJ1-1. The CDR3 runs 12 residues. CDR3 sequence: CASSLVGSEAFF.

The V gene is TRBV10-3, the J gene TRBJ2-7; the D call of TRBD1 rests on TCRdb alone, since no DNA is present to check it. Germline CDR1 ENHRY, CDR2 SYGVKD. The CDR3 runs to 17 residues. The CDR3 region is CAISPLGTPKGFYEQYF.

The chain recombines TRBV18 with TRBJ2-1. Germline lookup yields CDR1 KGHSH and CDR2 LQKENI. This CDR3 contains 13 residues. This CDR3 reads CASSRQGPNEQFF.

The rearrangement joins TRBV20-1 to TRBJ2-7; lacking DNA, the TRBD2 call made by TCRdb goes unchecked. The CDR3 is 15 amino acids. Germline CDR1 and CDR2: DFQATT and SNEGSKA (reference sequence). CDR3 protein: CSAPSGRAFRNEQYF.

The genes are TRBV7-7 and TRBJ2-1; TCRdb calls TRBD2, which cannot be checked without DNA. The CDR3 length is 14 residues. Germline V gene lookup returns CDR1 SSHAT and CDR2 FNYEAQ (reference sequence). CDR3 sequence: CASSSLAGGNEQFF.

The rearrangement joins TRBV10-2 to TRBJ2-1; the D call from TCRdb, TRBD1, cannot be confirmed without DNA. The CDR3 has 18 amino acids. CDR1 WSHSY and CDR2 SAAADI come from the germline V gene. CDR3: CASSESEGGVRSDNEQFF.

The chain joins TRBV10-3 to TRBJ2-3; TCRdb's D gene call, TRBD1, goes unchecked for lack of DNA. The CDR3 runs 15 residues. Germline assignment: CDR1 ENHRY and CDR2 SYGVKD. This chain's CDR3 is CAIRPSKGVTDTQYF.

The chain combines TRBV7-6 with TRBJ2-3. Germline loops: CDR1 SGHVS, CDR2 FNYEAQ. This CDR3 is built from 14 residues. The CDR3 sequence is CASSHSGTADTQYF.

The rearrangement joins TRBV20-1 to TRBJ1-1; TCRdb names TRBD1, which stays unverified in the absence of DNA. Germline V CDR1 and CDR2: DFQATT, SNEGSKA (reference sequence). This CDR3 comprises 17 residues. CDR3 residues: CSAMGEIRQRLPYGAFF.

The V and J genes are TRBV11-1 and TRBJ2-4; checking the TCRdb D call of TRBD2 is not possible without DNA. CDR3 length: 18 amino acids. CDR1 is SGHAT, CDR2 FQDESV, per germline (reference sequence). CDR3 amino acids: CASSLGPSGRAGQNIQYF.

The J gene is TRBJ2-5, the V gene TRBV5-1; TCRdb selects TRBD1, and the lack of DNA leaves this call unchecked. This CDR3 is 13 amino acids long. Germline values: CDR1 SGHRS, CDR2 YFSETQ. The CDR3 protein is CASSRHRDGTQYF. Supplemented by reference TRBV5-1 and TRBJ2-5, the full variable domain reads KAGVTQTPRYLIKTRGQQVTLSCSPISGHRSVSWYQQTPGQGLQFLFEYFSETQRNKGNFPGRFSGRQFSNSRSEMNVSTLELGDSALYLCASSRHRDGTQYFGPGTRLLVL.

The V call is TRBV20-1, the J call TRBJ1-5; TCRdb indicates TRBD1, and absent DNA this call remains unverified. The germline CDR1 and CDR2 sequences are DFQATT and SNEGSKA (reference sequence). The length of the CDR3 is 13 residues. The CDR3 protein is CSAATRSVQPQHF.

This clonotype ranks as medium-sized in terms of frequency. This chain connects TRBV24-1 to TRBJ2-1; TCRdb outputs TRBD1, but without DNA this stays unchecked. The germline CDR1 and CDR2 sequences are KGHDR and SFDVKD. This CDR3 comprises 15 residues. The CDR3 sequence is CATSAWDPSYNEQFF.

This clonotype ranks as medium-sized in terms of frequency. The chain is built from TRBV29-1 and TRBJ1-5; the TRBD1 assignment by TCRdb is unverifiable without DNA. CDR1 is SQVTM and CDR2 is ANQGSEA in the germline V gene. The CDR3 is made up of 18 amino acids. The CDR3 reads CSVDGQASLWNSNQPQHF.

This clonotype is deemed medium-sized (0.01 to 0.1%) by its frequency. This chain links TRBV6-2 or TRBV6-3 with TRBJ2-1; there is no DNA to check the TCRdb D call of TRBD1. Germline CDR1 MNHEY, CDR2 SVGEGT. The CDR3 has 12 residues. CDR3 sequence: CATKQDYNEQFF.

This sequence joins TRBV5-4 and TRBJ2-3; the TCRdb D gene call, TRBD1, has no DNA to confirm it. This CDR3 spans 11 amino acids. CDR1 is SGHNT, CDR2 YYREEE, per germline (reference sequence). The CDR3 region is CASSIRDKQYF.

The chain carries TRBV20-1 and TRBJ1-2; the TRBD1 assignment by TCRdb is unverifiable without DNA. The CDR3 loop spans 13 amino acids. Germline lookup yields CDR1 DFQATT and CDR2 SNEGSKA (reference sequence). The CDR3 loop is CSAIEQGGYGYTF.

The CDR3 protein is CASSRIRSGRAIDTQYF. This chain connects TRBV5-1 to TRBJ2-3; TCRdb returns TRBD2, unconfirmable since there is no DNA. This CDR3 has 17 residues. CDR1 is SGHRS and CDR2 is YFSETQ in the germline V gene.

The chain joins TRBV5-1 to TRBJ2-7; there is no DNA to check the TCRdb D call of TRBD2. CDR3 size: 17 residues. Germline CDR1 and CDR2: SGHRS and YFSETQ. The CDR3 protein is CASSFVPGGPVVYEQYF.